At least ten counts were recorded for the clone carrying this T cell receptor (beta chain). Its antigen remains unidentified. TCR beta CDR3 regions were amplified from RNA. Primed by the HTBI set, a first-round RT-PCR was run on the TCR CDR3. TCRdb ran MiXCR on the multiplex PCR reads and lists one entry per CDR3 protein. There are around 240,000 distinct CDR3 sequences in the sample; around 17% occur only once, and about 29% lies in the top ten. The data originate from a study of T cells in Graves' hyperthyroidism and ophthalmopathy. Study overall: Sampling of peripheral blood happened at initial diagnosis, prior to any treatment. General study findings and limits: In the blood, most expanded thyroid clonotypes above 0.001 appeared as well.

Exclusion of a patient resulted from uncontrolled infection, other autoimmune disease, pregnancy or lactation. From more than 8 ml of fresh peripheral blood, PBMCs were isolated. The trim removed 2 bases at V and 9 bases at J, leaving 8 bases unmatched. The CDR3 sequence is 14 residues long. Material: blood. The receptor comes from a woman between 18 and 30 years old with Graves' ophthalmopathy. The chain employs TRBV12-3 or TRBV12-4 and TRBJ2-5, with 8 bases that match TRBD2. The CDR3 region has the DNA TGTGCCAGCAGTTTATCCGGGAGGGCCTTGGCCCAGTACTTC. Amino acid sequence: CASSLSGRALAQYF.